This passage covers 5 T cell receptor beta chains from one sample sequenced in a study of T cell responses to AZD1222 COVID-19 vaccine. This table comes from immunoSEQ multiplex PCR, and its TCRdb copy is limited to in-frame clones, with some not included. The sample includes about 180,000 clones, 90% to 95% of them seen just once. The sequenced sample was peripheral blood, obtained 28 days after the second dose of the MenACWY control vaccine. Every receptor here comes from an adult who received the MenACWY meningococcal vaccine as a control.

The V and J genes are TRBV21-1 and TRBJ1-1. TRBV21-1 is listed as a pseudogene. The CDR3 is 17 residues long. The CDR3 reads CASSKSLGTRRDTEAFF. CDR3 nucleotides: TGTGCCAGCAGCAAAAGCTTGGGGACTCGAAGGGACACTGAAGCTTTCTTT.

This chain links TRBV5-4 with TRBJ2-1; D ambiguous. Germline CDR1 SGHNT, CDR2 YYREEE (reference sequence). The CDR3 has 14 amino acids. The V gene lost 2 bases and the J gene lost 1 base, with 7 bases spanning the gap. The CDR3 spells CASSLRVSYNEQFF. The CDR3 DNA reads as TGTGCCAGCAGCTTACGGGTATCCTACAATGAGCAGTTCTTC.

The chain employs TRBV27 and TRBJ2-2; 11 bases align to TRBD2. This CDR3 has 16 residues. V shed 6 bases, J shed 4 bases, and the junction held 7 bases outside the gene matches. CDR1 MNHEY and CDR2 SMNVEV come from the germline V gene (reference sequence). The CDR3 bases are TGTGCCAGCAGGGTCCTAGCGGGGGGCGGCACCGGGGAGCTGTTTTTT. Its protein product is CASRVLAGGGTGELFF.

The chain links TRBV30 to TRBJ2-5; D is unresolved. The CDR3 consists of 13 residues. CDR1 and CDR2 (germline): GTSNPN, SVGIG (reference sequence). The germline V and J ends were trimmed by 0 bases and 5 bases, with 10 bases remaining between them. The CDR3 reads CAWSVQLGETQYF. The CDR3 bases are TGTGCCTGGAGTGTACAGTTGGGGGAGACCCAGTACTTC.

This clone was counted between two and nine times. The rearrangement joins TRBV2 to TRBJ1-4, with D hard to call. Germline assignment: CDR1 SNHLY and CDR2 FYNNEI. The CDR3 totals 14 residues. Deletions cut 1 base from V and 4 bases from J, with 7 bases between. The CDR3 sequence: CASSEDTVNEKLFF. The CDR3 bases are TGTGCCAGCAGTGAAGACACAGTTAATGAAAAACTGTTTTTT.